This TCR beta chain derives from a study of T cell clones after liver transplantation. Using immunoSEQ multiplex PCR, the repertoire was profiled, and TCRdb retains in-frame clones only, with some absent. The table records some 110,000 clones, around 86% of them present only once. CDR1 MNHEY and CDR2 SVGAGI come from the germline V gene. CDR3 length equals 14 residues. J lost 1 base, V lost 6 bases, and 6 bases had no gene match. Sequenced material: CD4+ T cells from blood, taken before liver transplant. This chain links TRBV6-5 with TRBJ2-7; 7 bases align to TRBD1. This receptor was identified in a human donor who received a liver transplant. The CDR3 spells CASSPGTVSYEQYF. The DNA of the CDR3 is TGTGCCAGCAGCCCCGGGACAGTGTCCTACGAGCAGTACTTC.